This TCR beta chain was sequenced in a study of immune evolution from preneoplasia to lung adenocarcinoma. After pathologic assessment, macro-dissection selected premalignant or tumor cells for extraction. V shed 3 bases, J shed 3 bases, and the junction held 12 bases outside the gene matches. The CDR3 covers 16 residues. The germline gives CDR1 SGHRS, CDR2 YFSETQ. The assay was immunoSEQ multiplex PCR, and TCRdb's table has in-frame clones only and misses some. This sample has 11,000 to 15,000 clones, with more than 80% found just once. Comments on this clone: Its matching antigen is unknown.

Study observations and caveats: Top clone frequencies peaked in normal lung, apparently declining through invasive adenocarcinoma.

The chain recombines TRBV5-1 with TRBJ2-7; 7 positions agree with TRBD1. Material: FFPE minimally invasive lung adenocarcinoma tissue. The clonotype comes from a person between 65 and 79 years old with lung adenocarcinoma. The CDR3 sequence is CASSSDQPGQNYEQYF. DNA of the CDR3: TGCGCCAGCAGCTCGGACCAACCGGGACAGAACTACGAGCAGTACTTC.